These 12 T cell receptor beta chains were sequenced from one sample in a study of spatial heterogeneity in lung cancer. MiXCR was run by TCRdb on the 5' RACE reads, yielding one entry per CDR3 protein. The sample shows about 85,000 distinct CDR3 sequences, 15% to 25% of them seen only once. Regarding time point: sample taken at primary tumor resection. Whole RNA was taken from tumor, nontumor lung or frozen PBMC; it was then sequenced unsorted. This sample comprised PBMCs, obtained at surgery. These receptors all come from a male donor with early-stage non-small cell lung cancer.

This clonotype was seen many times. This chain connects TRBV6-1 to TRBJ2-3; unclear D gene. CDR1 and CDR2 (germline): MNHNS, SASEGT. There are 11 residues in the CDR3. V was shortened by 0 bases and J by 5 bases, with 0 bases between the two germline ends. The CDR3, as DNA: TGTGCCAGCAGTGAAGCAGATACGCAGTATTTT. It yields the protein CASSEADTQYF.

This clonotype was counted only a few times. The gene calls are TRBV12-3 or TRBV12-4 and TRBJ2-1; D gene unclear. The V end lost 4 bases, the J end lost 0 bases, and 4 bases lay between the germline ends. The CDR3 contains 13 residues. CDR3 sequence (DNA): TGTGCCAGCAGTTCCAGCTCCTACAATGAGCAGTTCTTC. It encodes CASSSSSYNEQFF.

The rearrangement links TRBV3-1 to TRBJ2-3, with unresolved D. Germline CDR1 and CDR2: LGHDT and YNNKEL (reference sequence). The V end lost 3 bases, the J end lost 0 bases, and 7 bases lay between the germline ends. The CDR3 consists of 14 residues. As DNA, the CDR3 is TGTGCCAGCAGCCATCGCGGTAGCACAGATACGCAGTATTTT. This translates into CASSHRGSTDTQYF.

V and J are TRBV11-2 and TRBJ2-1; 8 nucleotides agree with TRBD2. The CDR3 length is 17 residues. The V gene end was trimmed by 0 bases and the J gene end by 4 bases; junction bases not matched to a gene: 8. The V gene's germline CDR1 is SGHAT and CDR2 FQNNGV. In DNA form, the CDR3 reads TGTGCCAGCAGCTTAGACCCGCGGGGGGCTTCGTACAATGAGCAGTTCTTC. The encoded protein is CASSLDPRGASYNEQFF.

The gene calls are TRBV18 and TRBJ1-5; D is unresolved. V dropped 3 bases and J dropped 8 bases, with 14 bases sitting between them. This CDR3 contains 14 residues. The V gene's germline CDR1 is KGHSH and CDR2 LQKENI. The CDR3 sequence: CASSPGGMEEPQHF. The CDR3 nucleotides read TGTGCCAGCTCACCTGGAGGGATGGAGGAGCCCCAGCATTTT.

There are a few counts of this clonotype. The chain links TRBV3-1 to TRBJ2-1; 11 positions agree with TRBD2. There are 18 residues in the CDR3. The J segment lost 0 bases and the V segment lost 0 bases, leaving 4 bases of the junction unmatched. Germline V gives CDR1 LGHDT, CDR2 YNNKEL (reference sequence). The CDR3, as DNA: TGTGCCAGCAGCCAAGACGCTAGCGGGGGGAGCTCCTACAATGAGCAGTTCTTC. It specifies CASSQDASGGSSYNEQFF.

The chain has TRBV24-1 and TRBJ1-2; no reliable D call. V gave up 9 bases and J gave up 1 base, with 8 bases separating them. Germline CDR1 is KGHDR and CDR2 is SFDVKD. The CDR3 length is 12 residues. As DNA, the CDR3 is TGTGCCACCTCACCAAGTAACTATGGCTACACCTTC. It specifies CATSPSNYGYTF.

The rearrangement links TRBV7-9 to TRBJ1-5; weak D call: TRBD1 (5 bases). The CDR3 covers 17 residues. V lost 1 base, J lost 0 bases, and 13 bases lay in between. CDR1 is SEHNR and CDR2 is FQNEAQ in the germline V gene (reference sequence). CDR3 in DNA: TGTGCCAGCAGCTTAGTCTTAGGGGCTGATAGCAATCAGCCCCAGCATTTT. This encodes CASSLVLGADSNQPQHF. Full variable domain (remainder filled in from reference TRBV7-9 and TRBJ1-5): DTGVSQNPRHKITKRGQNVTFRCDPISEHNRLYWYRQTLGQGPEFLTYFQNEAQLEKSRLLSDRFSAERPKGSFSTLEIQRTEQGDSAMYLCASSLVLGADSNQPQHFGDGTRLSIL.

The rearrangement uses TRBV28 and TRBJ1-2, with 7 positions matching TRBD1. Per the germline V gene, CDR1 is MDHEN and CDR2 is SYDVKM. With 10 bases clipped from V and 3 bases from J, the junction kept 5 bases outside the gene matches. This CDR3 has 12 amino acids. The CDR3: CATTTGDYGYTF. CDR3 nucleotides: TGTGCCACTACTACAGGGGACTATGGCTACACCTTC.

This clonotype was counted only a few times. DNA for the CDR3: TGTGCCAGCAGTTACTCGGACACCCTCTTAGAGCAGTACTTC. It yields the protein CASSYSDTLLEQYF. The V and J genes are TRBV6-5 and TRBJ2-7; tentatively, D is TRBD1 (5 bases). The CDR3 consists of 14 residues. With 0 bases removed from V and 7 bases from J, the gap between germline ends came to 13 bases. The germline gives CDR1 MNHEY, CDR2 SVGAGI.

This clonotype was picked up one time. Here the CDR3 DNA reads TGTGCCAGCAGCTCCACCGGGACTAGGATTTCCTACGAGCAGTACTTC. Protein product: CASSSTGTRISYEQYF. This rearrangement joins TRBV7-9 to TRBJ2-7; 8 bases agree with TRBD2. The germline V gene encodes CDR1 SEHNR and CDR2 FQNEAQ (reference sequence). The CDR3 has 16 residues. The ends lost 4 bases at V and 1 base at J; junction bases unmatched: 9.

This clonotype was counted only a few times. The chain uses TRBV11-2 and TRBJ2-3, with TRBD2 as a possible D gene (5 bases). V shed 5 bases and J shed 1 base, with 16 bases lying between them. Germline CDR1 is SGHAT and CDR2 is FQNNGV. The CDR3 spans 16 residues. The DNA of the CDR3 is TGTGCCAGCAGCCCGCAGCCGGGTAGCGGCACAGATACGCAGTATTTT. Translation gives CASSPQPGSGTDTQYF.